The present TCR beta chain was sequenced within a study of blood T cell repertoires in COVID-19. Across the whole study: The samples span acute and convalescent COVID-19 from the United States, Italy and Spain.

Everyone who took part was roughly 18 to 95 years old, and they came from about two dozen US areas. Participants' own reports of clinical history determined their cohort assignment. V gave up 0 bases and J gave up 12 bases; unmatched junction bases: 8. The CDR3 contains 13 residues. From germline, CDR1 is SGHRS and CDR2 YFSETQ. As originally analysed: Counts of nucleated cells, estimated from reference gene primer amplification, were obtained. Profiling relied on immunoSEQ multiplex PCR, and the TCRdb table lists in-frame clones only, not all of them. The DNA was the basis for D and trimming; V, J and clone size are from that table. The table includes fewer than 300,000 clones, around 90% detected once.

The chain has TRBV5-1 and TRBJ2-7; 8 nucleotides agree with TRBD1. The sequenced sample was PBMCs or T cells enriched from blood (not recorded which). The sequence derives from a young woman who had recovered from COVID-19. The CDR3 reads CASSLAADRARYF. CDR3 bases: TGCGCCAGCAGCTTGGCCGCGGACAGGGCTCGGTACTTC.